This TCR beta chain was captured in a study of metastatic and nonmetastatic thyroid tumors. In this sample, this clone turned up many times. The antigen is undetermined. General study results and limits: Reported TCR beta diversity, measured in blood and tumor, was significantly higher for malignant thyroid tumors than for benign nodules.

No treatment had been given to any patient before thyroid surgery. TCRdb reanalyzed the PCR reads via MiXCR. The sample yields some 64,000 clones, approximately 4% seen once. The specimen was blood. The TCR comes from a female donor with papillary thyroid cancer or a benign thyroid nodule (not recorded which). Some clones in this sample may be carry-over from other donors' samples.

The CDR3 protein is CAWRGPGYEKLFF. The DNA for the CDR3 is TGTGCCTGGAGGGGGCCGGGGTATGAAAAACTGTTTTTT. The J gene is TRBJ1-4, the V gene TRBV30; a possible D gene is TRBD1 (5 bases). V lost 3 bases and J lost 6, with 11 bases in between. The CDR3 totals 13 residues. Germline assignment: CDR1 GTSNPN and CDR2 SVGIG (reference sequence).